This T cell receptor beta chain was observed in a study of OX40 agonist ivuxolimab in advanced cancers. Across the whole study: The study gave patients intravenous ivuxolimab at 0.01 to 10 mg/kg every 2 weeks.

The investigators sampled blood at baseline, at cycle 4 day 1, and at cycle 7 day 1. A few counts support this clone. Its cognate antigen is unknown. General study results and limits: The study did not work out the antigen specificity of the expanded peripheral T cells.

The germline CDR1 and CDR2 sequences are SGHVS and FQNEAQ. The CDR3 runs 16 residues. The V and J ends lost 1 base and 4 bases, in that order; junction bases with no gene match: 8. Assay used: immunoSEQ multiplex PCR; TCRdb lists only in-frame clones, some missing. Of some 9,600 clones in the sample, over 55% were seen once. The sequence was obtained from an adult with an advanced solid tumor such as melanoma, head and neck, liver or kidney cancer. The V call is TRBV7-8, the J call TRBJ2-3; 7 bases match TRBD2. Sequences were derived from CD4+ or CD8+ T cells sorted from blood, sampled in a trial of the OX40 agonist ivuxolimab. The CDR3 protein is CASSLGTGGGPDTQYF. DNA for the CDR3: TGTGCCAGCAGCTTAGGGACGGGAGGAGGCCCAGATACGCAGTATTTT.